This T cell receptor beta chain was identified during a study of T cells expressing NK-cell markers. The wider study: The study drew TCR beta repertoires from sorted CD3+CD56+NKG2C+, CD3+CD56+NKG2C- and CD3+CD56-NKG2C+ T cells.

The CDR3 sequence is 16 residues long. Germline assignment: CDR1 KGHSH and CDR2 LQKENI. Generation of TCR beta cDNA was performed by 5'RACE template switching incorporating UMIs. From the 5' RACE reads, TCRdb lists one entry per CDR3 protein and no DNA. The listing contains 200,000 to 300,000 distinct CDR3 sequences. This clonotype was sampled from a man between 18 and 35 years old in good health. Sequences were obtained from blood T cells: a sorted CD56 or NKG2C T cell subset, CD4+ or CD8+ T cells, or bulk PBMC T cells (not recorded which). This chain uses TRBV18 with TRBJ2-5. The CDR3 here is CASSPRDQTLQETQYF.